This paragraph reports one T cell receptor (beta chain). Antigen specificity is unknown. Graves' hyperthyroidism was deemed stable given no ophthalmopathy progression within 18 months. Investigators excluded patients with uncontrolled infection, other autoimmune disease, pregnancy or lactation. Germline assignment: CDR1 MNHNS and CDR2 SASEGT. The CDR3 totals 14 residues. The ends lost 6 bases at V and 5 bases at J; junction bases unmatched: 6. These data are taken from a study of T cells in Graves' hyperthyroidism and ophthalmopathy. Study-wide results and limits: The model's output predicted ophthalmopathy at a median of approximately 6.5 months prior to onset. Through a model of 13 V-J features, ophthalmopathy was separated from stable hyperthyroidism.

The CDR3 regions of TCR beta were amplified from RNA transcripts. When the TCR CDR3 underwent first-round RT-PCR, the HTBI primer set was used. Each CDR3 protein gets one entry after TCRdb re-called the multiplex PCR reads with MiXCR. The sample shows some 760,000 distinct CDR3 sequences, 14% of them seen only once. The sequence was obtained from a young woman with Graves' hyperthyroidism. The chain recombines TRBV6-1 with TRBJ1-2; 10 bases fit TRBD1. The sequenced material came from blood. The CDR3 here is CASSPSGQGYGYTF. CDR3 DNA: TGTGCCAGCAGCCCCTCGGGACAGGGGTATGGCTACACCTTC.